This T cell receptor (beta chain) appears in the sequencing data of a study of cytomegalovirus exposure and HLA in healthy donors. Whole-study findings and limits: Reportedly, diagnosis of cytomegalovirus status by the classifier showed high specificity and sensitivity.

The CDR3 is made up of 16 amino acids. The V and J ends lost 1 base and 3 bases respectively, with 12 bases between them. From germline, CDR1 is KGHSH and CDR2 LQKENI. About this clone itself: Its antigen is still unknown.

The assay was immunoSEQ multiplex PCR, and TCRdb's table has in-frame clones only and misses some. The sample yields under 150,000 clones, about 91% seen once. Sequenced sample: PBMCs. This clonotype originated in a woman younger than 30 in good health and CMV-seropositive. This sequence joins TRBV18 and TRBJ2-2; tentative D call: TRBD1 (5 bases). This chain's CDR3 is CASSPRSGADTGELFF. Here the CDR3 DNA reads TGTGCCAGCTCACCACGATCTGGGGCGGACACCGGGGAGCTGTTTTTT.